This T cell receptor beta chain was captured by sequencing in a study of T cell responses to AZD1222 COVID-19 vaccine. Findings and limits, study-wide: Rises in breadth and depth of Spike-specific TCRs came after two AZD1222 doses. Seropositive status at baseline applied to only five to seven AZD1222 recipients.

Second-dose schedules of about 4 or about 12 weeks were combined. In regard to this clone: Its matching antigen is unknown.

This table comes from immunoSEQ multiplex PCR, and its TCRdb copy is limited to in-frame clones, with some not included. The sample comprises roughly 170,000 clones, around 94% of which are singletons, and 1.5% to 2% rests with the top ten. Germline V CDR1 and CDR2: MNHEY, SVGAGI. Trimming took 2 bases from V and 0 from J, leaving 7 bases between them. This CDR3 is 14 amino acids long. The chain couples TRBV6-5 to TRBJ1-2, with D unresolved. The TCR comes from an adult who received the AZD1222 COVID-19 vaccine. The sequences come from peripheral blood, collected 28 days after the second AZD1222 dose. The chain's CDR3 is CASSYESSNYGYTF. CDR3 coding DNA: TGTGCCAGCAGTTACGAGTCCTCTAACTATGGCTACACCTTC.